The rows below give T cell receptor beta chains drawn from one sample of a study of blood T cell repertoires in COVID-19. Generated by immunoSEQ multiplex PCR, the TCRdb table keeps only in-frame clones and is missing some. Of more than 250,000 clones listed, 75% to 90% are singletons. The specimen was peripheral blood. These receptors all come from a human donor in a cohort sampled during active COVID-19. Both conserved end residues are part of each CDR3. A D gene is named only where the DNA matches it firmly. Part of the rows lack a size; the others show once, few, many or a class for expanded clones.

clone_size	v_call	j_call	d_call	cdr3_nt	cdr3_aa
NA	TRBV6-5	TRBJ2-7	TRBD2	TGTGCCAGCAGTTACTTTCCTAGCGGCTACGAGCAGTACTTC	CASSYFPSGYEQYF
NA	TRBV14	TRBJ1-6	NA	TGTGCCAGCAGCCAGGAGAAAGATTCACCCCTCCACTTT	CASSQEKDSPLHF
NA	TRBV5-4	TRBJ1-2	TRBD1	TGTGCCAGCAGCTTCGACAGGGTTCGCTATGGCTACACCTTC	CASSFDRVRYGYTF
NA	TRBV11-3	TRBJ2-1	NA	TGTGCCAGCAGCTTAGACGGGGACAATGAGCAGTTCTTC	CASSLDGDNEQFF
NA	TRBV5-1	TRBJ2-1	NA	TGCGCCAGCAGCTCACCGGGGGTCCTTACCTACAATGAGCAGTTCTTC	CASSSPGVLTYNEQFF
NA	TRBV18	TRBJ2-5	NA	TGTGCCAGCTCACCAGGTAGAGAGACCCAGTACTTC	CASSPGRETQYF
NA	TRBV6-4	TRBJ2-1	NA	TGTGCCAGCAGTGACAGGGGGGGGGCCAATGAGCAGTTCTTC	CASSDRGGANEQFF
NA	TRBV29-1	TRBJ2-3	NA	TGCAGCGTTGAGACCGGGGCGCAGTATTTT	CSVETGAQYF
NA	TRBV6-5	TRBJ1-1	NA	TGTGCCAGCATCCTCCGGGACACCCACACTGAAGCTTTCTTT	CASILRDTHTEAFF
once	TRBV6-1	TRBJ1-4	NA	TGTGCCAGCACAGGGTGGGGTAATGAAAAACTGTTTTTT	CASTGWGNEKLFF
NA	TRBV28	TRBJ2-3	NA	TGTGCCAGCGGGACATTAGGGGAGCAGTATTTT	CASGTLGEQYF
NA	TRBV29-1	TRBJ1-5	TRBD1	TGCAGCGTAGGGGACAGAGCCAATCAGCCCCAGCATTTT	CSVGDRANQPQHF
NA	TRBV15	TRBJ2-5	NA	TGTGCCACCAGCAGGAGGTACCAAGAGACCCAGTACTTC	CATSRRYQETQYF
NA	TRBV3-1/TRBV3-2	TRBJ2-1	TRBD2	TGTGCCAGCAGCCAGGGACTAGCGGATGAGCAGTTCTTC	CASSQGLADEQFF
NA	TRBV10-3	TRBJ2-1	NA	TGTGCCACCCTACCGCCCCGGAGCTCCTACAATGAGCAGTTCTTC	CATLPPRSSYNEQFF
once	TRBV10-3	TRBJ1-4	NA	TGTGCCATCAAGGAGGGATCTAATGAAAAACTGTTTTTT	CAIKEGSNEKLFF
NA	TRBV10-2	TRBJ2-1	NA	TGCGCCAGCAGTGATTCTAATACTCTGAGGCTAAATTACAATGAGCAGTTCTTC	CASSDSNTLRLNYNEQFF
NA	TRBV9	TRBJ2-3	NA	TGTGCCAGCAGCGCTTGGCGGGACTCCCCTCGCACAGATACGCAGTATTTT	CASSAWRDSPRTDTQYF